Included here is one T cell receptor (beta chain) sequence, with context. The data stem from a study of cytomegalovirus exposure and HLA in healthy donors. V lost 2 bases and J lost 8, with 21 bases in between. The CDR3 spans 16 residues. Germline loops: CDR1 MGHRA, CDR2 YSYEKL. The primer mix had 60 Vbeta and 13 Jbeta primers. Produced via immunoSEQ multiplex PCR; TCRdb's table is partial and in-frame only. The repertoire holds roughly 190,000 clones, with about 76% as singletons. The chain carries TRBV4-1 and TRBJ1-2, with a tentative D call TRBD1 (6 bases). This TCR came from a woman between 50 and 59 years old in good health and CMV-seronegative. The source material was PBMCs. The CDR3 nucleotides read TGCGCCAGCAGCCAAACACGGGGGGCGCAGACTGGGGGCTACACCTTC. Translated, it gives CASSQTRGAQTGGYTF.